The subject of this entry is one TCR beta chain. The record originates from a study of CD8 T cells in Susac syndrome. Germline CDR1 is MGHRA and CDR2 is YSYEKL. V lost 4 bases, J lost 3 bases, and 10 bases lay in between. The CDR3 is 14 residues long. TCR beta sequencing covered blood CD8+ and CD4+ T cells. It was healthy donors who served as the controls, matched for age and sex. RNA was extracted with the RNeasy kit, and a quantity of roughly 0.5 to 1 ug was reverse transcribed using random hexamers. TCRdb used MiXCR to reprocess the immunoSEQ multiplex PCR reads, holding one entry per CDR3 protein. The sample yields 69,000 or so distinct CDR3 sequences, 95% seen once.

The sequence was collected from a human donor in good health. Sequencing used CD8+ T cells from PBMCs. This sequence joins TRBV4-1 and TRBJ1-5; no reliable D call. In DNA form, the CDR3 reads TGCGCCAGCAGCCCTGACATTCTCAATCAGCCCCAGCATTTT. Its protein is CASSPDILNQPQHF.